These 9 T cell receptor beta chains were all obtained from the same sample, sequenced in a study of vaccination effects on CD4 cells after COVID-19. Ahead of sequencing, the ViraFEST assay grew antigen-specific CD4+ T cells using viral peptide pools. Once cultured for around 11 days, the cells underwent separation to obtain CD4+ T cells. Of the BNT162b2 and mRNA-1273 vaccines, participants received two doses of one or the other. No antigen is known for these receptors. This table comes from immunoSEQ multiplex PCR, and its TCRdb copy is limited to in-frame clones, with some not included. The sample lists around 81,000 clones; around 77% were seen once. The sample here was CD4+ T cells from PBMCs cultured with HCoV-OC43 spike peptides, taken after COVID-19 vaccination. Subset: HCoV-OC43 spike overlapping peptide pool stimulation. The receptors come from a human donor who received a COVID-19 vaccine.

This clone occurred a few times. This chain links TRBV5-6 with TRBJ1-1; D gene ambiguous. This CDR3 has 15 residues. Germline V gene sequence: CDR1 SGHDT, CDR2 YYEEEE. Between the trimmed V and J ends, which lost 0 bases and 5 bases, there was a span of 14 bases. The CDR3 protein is CASSLVSKAYTEAFF. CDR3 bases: TGTGCCAGCAGCTTGGTCTCAAAGGCGTATACTGAAGCTTTCTTT.

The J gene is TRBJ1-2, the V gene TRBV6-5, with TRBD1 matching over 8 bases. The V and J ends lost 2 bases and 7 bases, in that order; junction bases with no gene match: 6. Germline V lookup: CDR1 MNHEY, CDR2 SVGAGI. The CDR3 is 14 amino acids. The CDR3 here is CASSYVGTGSGYTF. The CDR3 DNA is TGTGCCAGCAGTTACGTCGGGACAGGATCTGGCTACACCTTC.

Here the CDR3 reads CASSRSQGKGNEKLFF. CDR3 bases: TGTGCCAGCTCGCGATCCCAGGGGAAAGGCAATGAAAAACTGTTTTTT. This chain links TRBV18 with TRBJ1-4, with D possibly TRBD1 on 6 matching bases. With 6 bases removed from V and 5 bases from J, the gap between germline ends came to 19 bases. Germline CDR1 reads KGHSH; CDR2 reads LQKENI. The CDR3 has 16 residues. Drawing the rest from reference TRBV18 and TRBJ1-4, the complete variable domain is NAGVMQNPRHLVRRRGQEARLRCSPMKGHSHVYWYRQLPEEGLKFMVYLQKENIIDESGMPKERFSAEFPKEGPSILRIQQVVRGDSAAYFCASSRSQGKGNEKLFFGSGTQLSVL.

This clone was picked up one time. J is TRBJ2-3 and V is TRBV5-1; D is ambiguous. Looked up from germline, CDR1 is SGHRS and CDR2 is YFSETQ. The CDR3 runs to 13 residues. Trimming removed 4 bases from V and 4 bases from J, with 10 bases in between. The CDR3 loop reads CASSVDLPDTQYF. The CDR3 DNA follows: TGCGCCAGCAGCGTAGATTTGCCAGATACGCAGTATTTT.

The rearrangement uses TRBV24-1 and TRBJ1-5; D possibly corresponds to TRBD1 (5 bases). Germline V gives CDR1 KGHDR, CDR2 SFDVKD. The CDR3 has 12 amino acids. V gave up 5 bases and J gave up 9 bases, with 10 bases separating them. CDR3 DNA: TGTGCCACCAGTGGTCAGGGTGGGCCCCAGCATTTT. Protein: CATSGQGGPQHF.

The CDR3 is CSANGNEQFF. For the CDR3, the DNA is TGCAGTGCTAACGGCAATGAGCAGTTCTTC. J is TRBJ2-1 and V is TRBV20-1; D gene ambiguous. Germline V gene lookup returns CDR1 DFQATT and CDR2 SNEGSKA (reference sequence). The CDR3 consists of 10 residues. The V end lost 4 bases, the J end lost 6 bases, and 4 bases lay between the germline ends.

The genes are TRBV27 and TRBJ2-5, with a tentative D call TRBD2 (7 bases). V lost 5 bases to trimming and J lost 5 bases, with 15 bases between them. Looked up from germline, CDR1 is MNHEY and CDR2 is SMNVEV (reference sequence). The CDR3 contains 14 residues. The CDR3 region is CASSRRGGAETQYF. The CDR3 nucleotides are TGTGCCAGCAGTCGAAGGGGGGGTGCGGAGACCCAGTACTTC.

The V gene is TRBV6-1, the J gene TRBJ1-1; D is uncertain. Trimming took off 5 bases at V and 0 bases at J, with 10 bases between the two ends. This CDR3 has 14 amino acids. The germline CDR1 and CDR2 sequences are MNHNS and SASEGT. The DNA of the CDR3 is TGTGCCAGCAGTTATCGGCAGATGAACACTGAAGCTTTCTTT. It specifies CASSYRQMNTEAFF.

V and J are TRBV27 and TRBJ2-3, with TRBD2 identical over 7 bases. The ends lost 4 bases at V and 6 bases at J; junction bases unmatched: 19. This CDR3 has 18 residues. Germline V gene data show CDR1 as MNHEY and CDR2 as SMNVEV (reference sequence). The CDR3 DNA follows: TGTGCCAGCAGTTCCCCTTTCCCTGGGCGGGGGATATTGGATACGCAGTATTTT. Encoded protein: CASSSPFPGRGILDTQYF.